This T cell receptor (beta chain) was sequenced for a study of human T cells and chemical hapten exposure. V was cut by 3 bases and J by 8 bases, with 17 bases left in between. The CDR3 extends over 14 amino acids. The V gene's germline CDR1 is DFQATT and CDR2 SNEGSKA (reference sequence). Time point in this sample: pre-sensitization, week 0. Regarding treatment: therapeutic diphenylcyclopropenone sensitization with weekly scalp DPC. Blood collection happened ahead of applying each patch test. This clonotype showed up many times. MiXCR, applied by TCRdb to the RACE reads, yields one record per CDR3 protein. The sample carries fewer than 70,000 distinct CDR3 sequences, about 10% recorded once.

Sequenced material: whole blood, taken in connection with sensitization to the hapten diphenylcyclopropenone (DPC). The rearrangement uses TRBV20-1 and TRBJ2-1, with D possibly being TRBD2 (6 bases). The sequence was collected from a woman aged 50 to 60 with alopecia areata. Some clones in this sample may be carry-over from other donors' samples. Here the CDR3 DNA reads TGCAGTGCTAGGGGTTACGGGAGCGGAGATGAGCAGTTCTTC. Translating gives CSARGYGSGDEQFF.